The rows below give T cell receptor beta chains drawn from one sample of a study of tumor and adjacent non-tumor tissue in lung cancer. A single record per CDR3 protein comes from TCRdb applying MiXCR to the multiplex PCR reads. The top ten hold about 12% of the sample, which has 60,000 to 90,000 distinct CDR3 sequences, 60% to 85% seen once. Sequencing input: lung tumor tissue. The receptors here all came from a woman aged 50 to 60 with non-small cell lung cancer. The CDR3 runs from the conserved cysteine through the conserved F or W. D genes are given only for firm matches. Some rows mark clone size as missing; the rest say once, few, many or name a class of expanded clone.

j_gene | d_gene | v_gene | abundance | CDR3nt | CDR3aa
TRBJ2-3 | - | TRBV12-3/TRBV12-4 | - | TGTGCCAGCAGTCCAACCGGGGCGAGGCAGTATTTT | CASSPTGARQYF
TRBJ1-4 | - | TRBV4-1 | - | TGCGACAGCAGCCAAGTTTCAGGGAACAATGAAAAACTGTTATTT | CDSSQVSGNNEKLLF
TRBJ2-3 | - | TRBV24-1 | many | TGTGCCACCAGTGACGGAGGGGGCACAGATACGCAGTATTTT | CATSDGGGTDTQYF
TRBJ1-2 | TRBD1 | TRBV5-4 | - | TGTGCCAGCAGCTCCCGGGACAGGGGATTGCTTGGAGGCTACACCTTC | CASSSRDRGLLGGYTF
TRBJ2-7 | TRBD2 | TRBV20-1 | once | TGCAGTGATAACTCCCCGGCGGGAGGCTCCTACGAGCAGTACTTC | CSDNSPAGGSYEQYF
TRBJ1-4 | TRBD1 | TRBV12-3/TRBV12-4 | - | TGTACCAGTAGTTCCGCGACAGGGAGTGGCGAAAAACTGTTTTTT | CTSSSATGSGEKLFF
TRBJ2-2 | - | TRBV19 | - | TGTGCCAGTAGGGGACGGGGGCGCGCGTCGACCGGGGAGCTGTTTTTT | CASRGRGRASTGELFF
TRBJ2-3 | TRBD2 | TRBV6-1 | - | TGTGCCATCACGCCTGGACTAGCGGAGACATATACGCAGTATTTT | CAITPGLAETYTQYF
TRBJ2-7 | TRBD2 | TRBV20-1 | - | TGCAGTGCTAGCGGAAGCGGGAAGATTGAGGACGAGCAGTACTTC | CSASGSGKIEDEQYF
TRBJ2-2 | TRBD1 | TRBV7-9 | many | TGTGCCAGCAGCACCGACAGGGGAAGTGGCGGGGAGCTGTTTTTT | CASSTDRGSGGELFF
TRBJ1-1 | - | TRBV29-1 | - | TGCAGCCTTGGCCGGCCTATGAACACTGAAGTCTTCTTT | CSLGRPMNTEVFF
TRBJ1-6 | TRBD1 | TRBV11-2 | many | TGTGCCAGCAGCTTAGAGACAGGGGGCCATTCACCCCTCCACTTT | CASSLETGGHSPLHF
TRBJ2-7 | - | TRBV7-9 | - | TGTGCCAGCAGCCCCGGGGCTCTGCGTAACTACGAGCAGTACTTC | CASSPGALRNYEQYF
TRBJ2-6 | TRBD1 | TRBV4-2 | - | TGTGCCAGCAACCAAGGACAGGGCTCTGGGGCCAACATCCTGACTTTC | CASNQGQGSGANILTF
TRBJ1-3 | - | TRBV12-3/TRBV12-4 | - | TGTGCCAGCACCCCCTCATTTGAAAACACCATATATTTT | CASTPSFENTIYF
TRBJ2-5 | - | TRBV14 | few | TGTGCCAGGAGGATTGCGAACGCTTCCCTTGGGAGCGCCCCTAAGACCCAGTACTTC | CARRIANASLGSAPKTQYF
TRBJ2-3 | TRBD1 | TRBV6-1 | - | TGTGCCAGCGGTTCAGCTCCAGGACAGGGAGCAGATACACAGTATTTT | CASGSAPGQGADTQYF
TRBJ2-7 | - | TRBV6-2/TRBV6-3 | - | TGTGCCAGCAGTTACCCGATTGGGACAGGGGAGCTAGCGGGATCCTACAAGCAGTACTTC | CASSYPIGTGELAGSYKQYF
TRBJ2-3 | TRBD2 | TRBV10-3 | many | TGTGCCATCAGAGCAGGACTAGCGGGAGATTGGGGGACAGATACGCAGTATTTT | CAIRAGLAGDWGTDTQYF
TRBJ2-7 | - | TRBV30 | many | TGTGCCATCCGTGGTTTGGATTACTACGAGCAGTACTTC | CAIRGLDYYEQYF
TRBJ2-1 | - | TRBV7-9 | - | TGTGCTAGCGGCCATAGTGGGTATGAGCAGTTCTTC | CASGHSGYEQFF
TRBJ2-3 | - | TRBV7-9 | once | TGTGCCAGCAATCCGGACCCGGGGGTGGATACGCAGTATTTT | CASNPDPGVDTQYF
TRBJ1-1 | - | TRBV24-1 | many | TGTGCCCCGAGGGGGTTGACTGAAGCTTTCTTT | CAPRGLTEAFF
TRBJ2-7 | - | TRBV12-3/TRBV12-4 | - | TGTGCCAGCAGTCCCTTGCGAGGCCGCGAGCGGTACTTC | CASSPLRGRERYF
TRBJ2-2 | - | TRBV6-5 | - | TGTGCCATCAGTTACTCTGGGGGCCCCGGGGAACTGTTTTTT | CAISYSGGPGELFF
TRBJ2-5 | - | TRBV4-1 | - | TGTGCCAGCAGTCAAACGGAGCAGGATGTGGAGACCCAGTACTTC | CASSQTEQDVETQYF
TRBJ2-2 | - | TRBV11-2 | - | TGTGCCAACGGCTACACTAGATACACCGGGGAGCTGTTTTTT | CANGYTRYTGELFF
TRBJ2-7 | - | TRBV29-1 | - | TGCAGCGTTTTACCAACGGGAGTTTCCCACGAGCAGTACTTC | CSVLPTGVSHEQYF
TRBJ2-3 | - | TRBV5-1 | - | TGCGCCAGCAGCCCCGGACGGGGGGCCACAGATACGCAGTATTTT | CASSPGRGATDTQYF
TRBJ1-5 | - | TRBV4-2 | - | TGTGCCAGGAGCCAAGACCTTACTAGCAATCAGCCCCACCATTTT | CARSQDLTSNQPHHF
TRBJ2-1 | - | TRBV12-3/TRBV12-4 | - | TGTGCCAGCAGCCCTTGGACAAAAACAGGCGATGAGCACTTCTTC | CASSPWTKTGDEHFF
TRBJ2-1 | - | TRBV28 | - | TGTACCAGCATTGCGCTAGAGAGATACAATGAGCAGTTCTTC | CTSIALERYNEQFF
TRBJ2-7 | TRBD1 | TRBV11-2 | - | TGTGCCAGCAGCTTAGTCAGGGACAGATACGAGCAGTATTTC | CASSLVRDRYEQYF
TRBJ2-1 | - | TRBV19 | - | TGTGCCAGTAGTATATCACATGGGGATGAGCAGTTCTTC | CASSISHGDEQFF
TRBJ2-7 | - | TRBV7-6 | few | TGTGCCAGCAGCCCCTACGGGGGTTACGAGCAGTACTTC | CASSPYGGYEQYF
TRBJ2-5 | - | TRBV6-5 | once | TGTGCCAGTAGTTACGACGTGGGAGAGACCGAGTATTTC | CASSYDVGETEYF
TRBJ2-5 | TRBD1 | TRBV25-1 | - | TGTGTCAGCAGTGAACATACAGGGGGCCCCATCCAAGAGACCCAGAACTTC | CVSSEHTGGPIQETQNF
TRBJ2-1 | TRBD2 | TRBV12-3/TRBV12-4 | - | TGTGCCAGCAGACTCCACCATCTAGCGGGAGAGTCAGATGAGCAGTTCTTC | CASRLHHLAGESDEQFF
TRBJ2-1 | - | TRBV28 | many | TGTGCCACCGATAACCCCTTCTACCGTTCAAGCTCCTACAATGAGCAGTTCTTC | CATDNPFYRSSSYNEQFF